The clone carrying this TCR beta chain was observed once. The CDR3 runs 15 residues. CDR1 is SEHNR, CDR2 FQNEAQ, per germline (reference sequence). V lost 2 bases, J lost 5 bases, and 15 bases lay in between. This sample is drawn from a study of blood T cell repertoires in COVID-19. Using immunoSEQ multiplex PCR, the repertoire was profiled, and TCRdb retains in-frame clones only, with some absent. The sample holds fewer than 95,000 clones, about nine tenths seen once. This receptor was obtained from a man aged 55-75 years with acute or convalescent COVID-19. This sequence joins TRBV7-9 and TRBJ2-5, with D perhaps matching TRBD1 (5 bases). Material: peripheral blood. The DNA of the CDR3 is TGTGCCAGCAGCTTAACAGGAGCCAACGCGGAGACCCAGTACTTC. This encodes CASSLTGANAETQYF.